These 17 T cell receptor beta chains were sequenced from one sample in a study of shared clonotypes between healthy human individuals. Sequenced by immunoSEQ multiplex PCR; TCRdb stores in-frame clones only, minus some. The repertoire holds some 660,000 clones, with less than 80% as singletons. Material: memory CD4+ T cells sorted from blood. The subset denotes: CD45RA-negative fraction. The receptor source for this set is a woman aged 25 to 39 in good health.

This clone was counted once. The J gene is TRBJ1-2, the V gene TRBV9; D is undetermined. The CDR3 spans 14 residues. The V gene's germline CDR1 is SGDLS and CDR2 YYNGEE. V dropped 0 bases and J dropped 8 bases, with 14 bases sitting between them. This CDR3 is CASSVGQAPRGYTF. The CDR3 nucleotides are TGTGCCAGCAGCGTAGGGCAGGCCCCGAGGGGCTACACCTTC. The full variable domain, completed using reference TRBV9 and TRBJ1-2, is DSGVTQTPKHLITATGQRVTLRCSPRSGDLSVYWYQQSLDQGLQFLIQYYNGEERAKGNILERFSAQQFPDLHSELNLSSLELGDSALYFCASSVGQAPRGYTFGSGTRLTVV.

The chain uses TRBV2 and TRBJ1-4, with D perhaps matching TRBD1 (6 bases). CDR1 is SNHLY, CDR2 FYNNEI, per germline. The CDR3 contains 16 residues. V shed 4 bases and J shed 2 bases, with 14 bases lying between them. The CDR3: CASSVMGAGTNEKLFF. As DNA, the CDR3 is TGTGCCAGCAGTGTAATGGGGGCGGGTACTAATGAAAAACTGTTTTTT. The complete variable domain, with remaining parts taken from reference TRBV2 and TRBJ1-4, reads EPEVTQTPSHQVTQMGQEVILRCVPISNHLYFYWYRQILGQKVEFLVSFYNNEISEKSEIFDDQFSVERPDGSNFTLKIRSTKLEDSAMYFCASSVMGAGTNEKLFFGSGTQLSVL.

The J gene is TRBJ1-1, the V gene TRBV7-9; the D gene is possibly TRBD1 (6 bases). The CDR3 has 13 residues. Germline V gene data show CDR1 as SEHNR and CDR2 as FQNEAQ (reference sequence). Between the trimmed V and J ends, which lost 1 base and 7 bases, there was a span of 10 bases. The CDR3 region is CASSLVLQGEAFF. CDR3 DNA: TGTGCCAGCAGCTTAGTTCTACAGGGTGAAGCTTTCTTT.

This rearrangement joins TRBV5-4 to TRBJ2-3; 8 positions agree with TRBD2. From germline, CDR1 is SGHNT and CDR2 YYREEE (reference sequence). The CDR3 is 14 amino acids. V lost 4 bases and J lost 4; bases outside the gene matches: 5. CDR3 DNA: TGTGCCAGCAGCCCGGGAGGGGATTCAGATACGCAGTATTTT. Encoded protein: CASSPGGDSDTQYF. The full variable domain, rest sourced from reference TRBV5-4 and TRBJ2-3, is ETGVTQSPTHLIKTRGQQVTLRCSSQSGHNTVSWYQQALGQGPQFIFQYYREEENGRGNFPPRFSGLQFPNYSSELNVNALELDDSALYLCASSPGGDSDTQYFGPGTRLTVL.

The V call is TRBV5-1, the J call TRBJ1-3; 8 nucleotides agree with TRBD1. Germline CDR1 is SGHRS and CDR2 is YFSETQ. The trim removed 0 bases at V and 0 bases at J, leaving 2 bases unmatched. CDR3 length: 16 residues. The CDR3 is CASSLGQGNSGNTIYF. As DNA, the CDR3 is TGCGCCAGCAGCTTGGGACAGGGGAACTCTGGAAACACCATATATTTT. Looking up the rest from reference TRBV5-1 and TRBJ1-3 gives the full variable domain: KAGVTQTPRYLIKTRGQQVTLSCSPISGHRSVSWYQQTPGQGLQFLFEYFSETQRNKGNFPGRFSGRQFSNSRSEMNVSTLELGDSALYLCASSLGQGNSGNTIYFGEGSWLTVV.

The genes are TRBV5-1 and TRBJ1-1, with 7 nucleotides matching TRBD1. This CDR3 comprises 14 residues. From germline, CDR1 is SGHRS and CDR2 YFSETQ. V shed 2 bases and J 0 bases; nucleotides not matched to a gene: 1. In nucleotides, the CDR3 is TGCGCCAGCAGCTTTACAGGGGTGAACACTGAAGCTTTCTTT. It yields the protein CASSFTGVNTEAFF. The entire variable domain, with the rest obtained from reference TRBV5-1 and TRBJ1-1, is as follows: KAGVTQTPRYLIKTRGQQVTLSCSPISGHRSVSWYQQTPGQGLQFLFEYFSETQRNKGNFPGRFSGRQFSNSRSEMNVSTLELGDSALYLCASSFTGVNTEAFFGQGTRLTVV.

V is TRBV19 and J is TRBJ1-3; TRBD2 agrees at 10 bases. The better agreement between TRBJ2-2 and the DNA end casts doubt on the J call. CDR1 is LNHDA, CDR2 SQIVND, per germline (reference sequence). This CDR3 is built from 14 residues. CDR3 in DNA: TGTGCCACCAAAGCTAGCGGGAGAACCGGGGAGCTGTTTTTT. It is translated as CATKASGRTGELFF.

The CDR3 protein is CASSRDSGGDEQFF. In DNA form, the CDR3 reads TGTGCCAGCAGTCGGGACAGCGGGGGCGATGAGCAGTTCTTC. The chain couples TRBV7-2 to TRBJ2-1; a weak D match, TRBD2 (8 bases). Trimming shortened V by 6 bases and J by 8 bases, and 17 bases separated the two germline ends. This CDR3 spans 14 amino acids. Germline assignment: CDR1 SGHTA and CDR2 FQGNSA.

This rearrangement joins TRBV28 to TRBJ1-4, with 7 bases identical to TRBD1. Germline CDR1 reads MDHEN; CDR2 reads SYDVKM. The CDR3 is made up of 14 amino acids. V lost 6 bases and J lost 5; bases outside the gene matches: 6. The CDR3 here is CASRVGQSNEKLFF. CDR3 DNA: TGTGCCAGCAGGGTGGGACAGTCGAATGAAAAACTGTTTTTT.

This chain links TRBV28 with TRBJ2-5; unclear D gene. The V gene's germline CDR1 is MDHEN and CDR2 SYDVKM. The CDR3 runs to 13 residues. The V and J ends lost 6 bases and 7 bases respectively, with 15 bases between them. The CDR3 is CASRQPGPGTQYF. Written as DNA, the CDR3 is TGTGCCAGCAGACAACCGGGCCCAGGGACCCAGTACTTC.

This clone has only one observation. The chain recombines TRBV11-2 with TRBJ1-1; D is ambiguous. The CDR3 contains 12 residues. Germline loops: CDR1 SGHAT, CDR2 FQNNGV. Trimming took 1 base from V and 3 from J, leaving 3 bases between them. The CDR3 loop is CASSLGHTEAFF. The CDR3 bases are TGTGCCAGCAGCTTAGGGCACACTGAAGCTTTCTTT.

The chain has TRBV7-8 and TRBJ1-5; 12 bases are shared with TRBD1. The CDR3 totals 15 residues. In germline, CDR1 is SGHVS, CDR2 FQNEAQ. The ends lost 5 bases at V and 6 bases at J; junction bases unmatched: 5. The CDR3 sequence is CASSRDRGQGQPQHF. The CDR3, as DNA: TGTGCCAGCAGCCGGGACAGGGGGCAGGGTCAGCCCCAGCATTTT.

This chain joins TRBV6-1 and TRBJ2-5; the D is unclear. The V gene lost 6 bases and the J gene lost 3 bases, with 14 bases spanning the gap. CDR3 length: 14 amino acids. Germline CDR1 and CDR2: MNHNS and SASEGT. The CDR3 region is CASSRDNSKETQYF. The CDR3 region has the DNA TGTGCCAGCAGCAGAGACAACTCCAAAGAGACCCAGTACTTC.

The chain uses TRBV2 and TRBJ1-2; 12 nucleotides agree with TRBD1. V was pared by 1 base and J by 8 bases, with 5 bases of the junction left unmatched. Per germline, CDR1 SNHLY and CDR2 FYNNEI. This CDR3 is built from 15 residues. The CDR3, as DNA: TGTGCCAGCAGTGAAGGGGGGACAGGGGGCTTAGGCTACACCTTC. Translation: CASSEGGTGGLGYTF.

This clone came up a few times. V and J are TRBV29-1 and TRBJ2-1; TRBD2 agrees at 7 bases. From germline, CDR1 is SQVTM and CDR2 ANQGSEA. V was pared by 4 bases and J by 9 bases, with 12 bases of the junction left unmatched. The CDR3 totals 14 residues. The CDR3 DNA reads TGCAGCGTTGGGGGAGGGCGGGGATTTCGTGAGCAGTTCTTC. Its protein is CSVGGGRGFREQFF.

This clone appeared a single time. The chain is built from TRBV13 and TRBJ2-7; 11 bases agree with TRBD2. The CDR3 runs 15 residues. With V trimmed by 5 bases and J by 4 bases, 7 bases remained unmatched. Germline CDR1 reads PRHDT; CDR2 reads FYEKMQ (reference sequence). The CDR3 nucleotides read TGTGCCAGCAGCCCCCGGGCTAGCGGGAGGTACGAGCAGTACTTC. It is translated as CASSPRASGRYEQYF.

This clone came up a few times. V gene TRBV28 combines with J gene TRBJ2-7; possibly TRBD1 or TRBD2 for D (5 bases each). The CDR3 length is 11 residues. Trimming cost V 5 bases and J 9 bases, with 11 bases left between them. CDR1 MDHEN and CDR2 SYDVKM come from the germline V gene. CDR3 protein: CASSNVRGQYF. The CDR3 region has the DNA TGTGCCAGCAGTAACGTGAGGGGGCAGTACTTC.